The entry below describes one T cell receptor beta chain. No antigen is known for it. V lost 3 bases to trimming and J lost 0 bases, with 12 bases between them. This CDR3 has 15 residues. Looked up from germline, CDR1 is ENHRY and CDR2 is SYGVKD. The sample is drawn from a study of graft-versus-host responses after intestinal transplantation. Study as a whole: Every one of the recipients received anti-thymocyte globulin induction and afterwards took tacrolimus and steroids for around 3 years.

The protocol was immunoSEQ multiplex PCR, while the TCRdb copy is restricted to in-frame clones and leaves out a portion. Of about 39,000 clones listed, nearly 95% are singletons. Study outcomes and limitations: The recipient marrow held GvH clones, and some of them showed up first in ileum or blood.

The specimen comprised unstimulated CD8+ T cells sorted from spleen or lymph node cells, sampled before transplant. V usage is TRBV10-3 and J usage is TRBJ2-7, with D perhaps assigned TRBD1 or TRBD2 (5 bases each). This receptor was taken from a human donor who was the organ donor for an intestinal transplant. CDR3 bases: TGTGCCATCAGTGACCCCGGGACGCCCTCCTACGAGCAGTACTTC. Amino acids: CAISDPGTPSYEQYF.